This T cell receptor (beta chain) was identified in a study of PD-1 blockade in classical Hodgkin lymphoma. Study-level information: Patients received nivolumab 3 mg/kg intravenously every 2 weeks.

Study-wide results and limits: Only CD4+ TCR diversity, not CD8+, had risen significantly by C4D1. Baseline TCR diversity was reportedly lower in newly diagnosed patients than healthy donors.

V was cut by 0 bases and J by 5 bases, with 10 bases left in between. There are 13 residues in the CDR3. Germline-derived CDR1 and CDR2 are GTSNPN and SVGIG (reference sequence). With regard to this clone: The antigen remains unidentified.

Noted time point: cycle 4 day 1 (C4D1), after around six weeks of nivolumab. All patients relapsed after autologous stem cell transplantation, and brentuximab vedotin exposure varied. Patients' outcomes at their best amounted to complete response, partial response or progressive disease. Sequencing used immunoSEQ multiplex PCR; TCRdb keeps in-frame clones, though not all of them. The sample lists about 24,000 clones, 81% occurring once. This specimen was peripheral blood mononuclear cells (PBMCs), taken before the fourth cycle of nivolumab. The chain combines TRBV30 with TRBJ1-1, with D possibly matching TRBD1 (5 bases). This clonotype originated in a human donor with classical Hodgkin lymphoma. This CDR3 reads CAWSVNGGTEAFF. CDR3 bases: TGTGCCTGGAGTGTAAATGGGGGGACTGAAGCTTTCTTT.